The sequence of this T cell receptor beta chain was determined in a study of T cell changes during pregnancy in multiple sclerosis. TCRdb's table, derived via immunoSEQ multiplex PCR, lists solely in-frame clones and lacks some. The repertoire holds about 100,000 clones, with approximately 94% as singletons. J gave up 0 bases and V 0 bases, and 6 bases lay outside the gene matches. The CDR3 is 18 amino acids. The germline V gene encodes CDR1 MNHEY and CDR2 SMNVEV (reference sequence). The rearrangement links TRBV27 to TRBJ2-7, with 12 positions matching TRBD2. Sequencing was performed on peripheral blood, taken before pregnancy. This TCR was recovered from a female donor with multiple sclerosis, enrolled in a pregnancy study. The CDR3 protein is CASSLSGLAGLSSYEQYF. CDR3 sequence (DNA): TGTGCCAGCAGTTTATCCGGACTAGCGGGGCTCAGCTCCTACGAGCAGTACTTC.